This TCR beta chain originates from a study of tumor and adjacent non-tumor tissue in lung cancer. Study-wide findings and caveats: Normal lung showed higher cumulative top 100 clone frequency than tumor.

CDR3 length: 15 amino acids. Germline trimming cut 11 bases from V and 4 bases from J; bases unmatched to any gene: 12. Germline CDR1 and CDR2: LGHNA and YSLEER. The template was RNA from unsorted bulk tissue. Of note for this clonotype: Its specificity is unknown.

Three rounds of nested PCR, following a modified ARM-PCR protocol, produced the TCRbeta library. TCRdb redid the calling of the multiplex PCR reads with MiXCR, one entry per CDR3 protein. The sample holds about 200,000 distinct CDR3 sequences, over 55% seen once. The source of this sequence is a man aged 55 to 69 with non-small cell lung cancer. The source material was lung tumor tissue. The chain has TRBV4-3 and TRBJ2-3; the match to TRBD1 covers 10 bases. The CDR3 sequence is CAGSQGQGQSDTQYF. In DNA, the CDR3 is TGCGCCGGTAGCCAGGGACAGGGGCAGTCAGATACGCAGTATTTT.